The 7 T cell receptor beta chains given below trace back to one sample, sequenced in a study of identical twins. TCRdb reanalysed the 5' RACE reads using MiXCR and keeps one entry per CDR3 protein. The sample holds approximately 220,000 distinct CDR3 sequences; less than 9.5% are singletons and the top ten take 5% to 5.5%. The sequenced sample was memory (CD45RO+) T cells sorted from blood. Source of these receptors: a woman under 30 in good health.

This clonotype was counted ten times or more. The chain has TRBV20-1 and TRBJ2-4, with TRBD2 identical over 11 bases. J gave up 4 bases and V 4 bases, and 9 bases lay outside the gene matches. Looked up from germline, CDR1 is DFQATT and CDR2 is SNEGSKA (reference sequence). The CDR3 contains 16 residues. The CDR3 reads CSATPGASGRKNIQYF. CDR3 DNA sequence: TGCAGTGCTACCCCAGGGGCTAGCGGGAGGAAAAACATTCAGTACTTC.

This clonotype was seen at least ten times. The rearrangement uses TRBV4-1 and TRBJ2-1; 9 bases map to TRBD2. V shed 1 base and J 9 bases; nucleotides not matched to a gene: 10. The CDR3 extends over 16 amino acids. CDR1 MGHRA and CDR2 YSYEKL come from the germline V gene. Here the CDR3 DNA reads TGCGCCAGCAGCCAAGGGATGGGAGCGGGGGGCAGTGAGCAGTTCTTC. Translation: CASSQGMGAGGSEQFF.

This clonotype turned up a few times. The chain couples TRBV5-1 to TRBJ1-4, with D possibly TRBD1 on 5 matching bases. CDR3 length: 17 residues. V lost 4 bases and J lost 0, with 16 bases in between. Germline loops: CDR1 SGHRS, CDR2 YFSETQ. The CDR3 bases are TGCGCCAGCAGCCCTACATGGCTGGGGGCAACTAATGAAAAACTGTTTTTT. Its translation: CASSPTWLGATNEKLFF.

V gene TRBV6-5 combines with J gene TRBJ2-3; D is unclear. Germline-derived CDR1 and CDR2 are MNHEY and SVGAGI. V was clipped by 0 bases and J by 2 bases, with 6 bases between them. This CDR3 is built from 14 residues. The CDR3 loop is CASSYSMATDTQYF. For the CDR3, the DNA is TGTGCCAGCAGTTACTCGATGGCCACAGATACGCAGTATTTT.

CDR3 in amino acids: CASSYIPGELFF. CDR3 bases: TGTGCCAGCAGTTATATACCCGGGGAGCTGTTTTTT. The genes are TRBV6-2 or TRBV6-3 and TRBJ2-2, with D unclear. Deletions cut 3 bases from V and 6 bases from J, with 5 bases between. The CDR3 extends over 12 amino acids. Germline loops: CDR1 MNHEY, CDR2 SVGEGT.

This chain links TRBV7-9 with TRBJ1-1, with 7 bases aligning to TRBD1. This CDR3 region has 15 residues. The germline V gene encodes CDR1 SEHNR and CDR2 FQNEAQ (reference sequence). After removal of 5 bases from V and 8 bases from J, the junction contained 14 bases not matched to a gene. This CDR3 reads CASSPIQGGAAEAFF. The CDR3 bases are TGTGCCAGCAGCCCCATTCAGGGGGGGGCCGCCGAAGCTTTCTTT.

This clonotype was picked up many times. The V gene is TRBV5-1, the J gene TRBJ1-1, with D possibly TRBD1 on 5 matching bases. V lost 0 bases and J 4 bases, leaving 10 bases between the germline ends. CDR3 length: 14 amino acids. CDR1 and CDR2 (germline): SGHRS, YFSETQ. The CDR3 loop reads CASSLGGGTTEAFF. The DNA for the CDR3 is TGCGCCAGCAGCTTGGGGGGGGGTACCACTGAAGCTTTCTTT. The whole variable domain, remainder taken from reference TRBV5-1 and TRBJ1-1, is KAGVTQTPRYLIKTRGQQVTLSCSPISGHRSVSWYQQTPGQGLQFLFEYFSETQRNKGNFPGRFSGRQFSNSRSEMNVSTLELGDSALYLCASSLGGGTTEAFFGQGTRLTVV.